These 3 T cell receptor beta chains share one sample of origin, sequenced in a study of spatial heterogeneity in lung cancer. Study-wide points: Intratumoral expanded alpha and beta TCR counts were found to track tumor mutation counts.

TCRdb reanalysed the 5' RACE reads using MiXCR and keeps one entry per CDR3 protein. Among several hundred distinct CDR3 sequences, 20% to 25% were seen once, and the ten largest hold about 25%. Stated time point: sample taken at primary tumor resection. Their antigens are not known. The sample was lung tumor tissue, taken at surgery. Receptors originate from a male donor with early-stage non-small cell lung cancer.

This clonotype was seen a handful of times. For a library built for alpha chains, this beta chain is a stray read; little rests on its size. The rearrangement links TRBV9 to TRBJ2-1, with D possibly being TRBD2 (6 bases). V was clipped by 3 bases and J by 4 bases, with 17 bases between them. The CDR3 is made up of 16 amino acids. Germline CDR1 and CDR2: SGDLS and YYNGEE. The CDR3 nucleotides read TGTGCCAGCAGCGCGGAACCCGGGGGACCTTACAATGAGCAGTTCTTC. Amino acid sequence: CASSAEPGGPYNEQFF.

Of note for this clonotype: This beta chain is a stray sequence in a library constructed for alpha chains; its clone size is not meaningful. This rearrangement joins TRBV28 to TRBJ2-7; D may be TRBD2 (6 bases). Germline CDR1 is MDHEN and CDR2 is SYDVKM. The ends were cut back, 6 bases at V and 4 bases at J, with 10 bases in the middle. This CDR3 is 12 amino acids long. The CDR3 sequence is CASRDYLYEQYF. CDR3 nucleotides: TGTGCCAGCAGGGACTACCTTTACGAGCAGTACTTC.

Relative to its sample, this clonotype is large. Little can be read into the size of this beta chain, an off-target read in a library designed for alpha chains. The rearrangement uses TRBV5-6 and TRBJ2-5; D is uncertain. The CDR3 has 13 amino acids. The V and J ends lost 0 bases and 1 base respectively, with 4 bases between them. Germline lookup yields CDR1 SGHDT and CDR2 YYEEEE. For the CDR3, the DNA is TGTGCCAGCAGCTTGGTCTCCCAAGAGACCCAGTACTTC. It yields the protein CASSLVSQETQYF.